The entry that follows covers one TCR beta chain sequence. The entry originates in a study of T cells after somatic rescue of genetic block. Assay: immunoSEQ multiplex PCR; the TCRdb copy retains only in-frame clones and omits some. The sample holds 60,000 to 90,000 clones, roughly 91% seen once. The CDR3 runs 16 residues. CDR1 and CDR2 (germline): SGHAT, FQNNGV. The trim removed 5 bases at V and 1 base at J, leaving 8 bases unmatched. V and J are TRBV11-2 and TRBJ2-5; 9 bases match TRBD1. The sample comprised peripheral blood mononuclear cells (PBMCs). The TCR comes from a man aged 30 to 39. The CDR3 DNA is TGTGCCAGCAGCCCGAGACAGGGGGGTGGCCAAGAGACCCAGTACTTC. Its translation: CASSPRQGGGQETQYF.